This is a list of T cell receptor beta chains from one sample in a study of blood T cell repertoires in COVID-19. The table came from immunoSEQ multiplex PCR; TCRdb's copy has only in-frame clones and leaves some out. The sample yields roughly 230,000 clones, approximately 86% seen once. Sequenced material: peripheral blood. The receptor set was obtained from a human donor in a cohort sampled during active COVID-19. CDR3s include the opening cysteine and the closing phenylalanine or tryptophan. A D gene is named only where the DNA matches it firmly. A clone size is listed for some rows: how often the clone was seen (once, few, many), or a class if it is expanded.

d_call | j_call | v_call | clone_size | cdr3_nt | cdr3_aa
TRBD2 | TRBJ2-1 | TRBV16 | few | TGTGCCAGCAGCCCATCTCATGTTCGGGGGGTAGCGGGGGAGAACTACAATGAGCAGTTCTTC | CASSPSHVRGVAGENYNEQFF
TRBD2 | TRBJ2-7 | TRBV6-1 | - | TGTGCCAGCAGTGAACAGGGCGGGAGGACGATCTCCTACGAGCAGTACTTC | CASSEQGGRTISYEQYF
TRBD1 | TRBJ1-1 | TRBV9 | - | TGTGCCAGCAGCGCGGGTCAGGGGGCTGTAGCTTTCTTT | CASSAGQGAVAFF
TRBD2 | TRBJ2-1 | TRBV11-2 | - | TGTGCCAGCAGCCTTAGCGGGAGAGGATCGTACAATGAGCAGTTCTTC | CASSLSGRGSYNEQFF
TRBD1 | TRBJ1-5 | TRBV18 | - | TGTGCCAGCTCACCACCGGGGGACAGGGGTCTCCTCGGAGGCAATCAGCCCCAGCATTTT | CASSPPGDRGLLGGNQPQHF
- | TRBJ2-7 | TRBV5-1 | - | TGCGCCAGCAGCTTGGAAGGGACTGGACGCGACGAGCAGTACTTC | CASSLEGTGRDEQYF
TRBD2 | TRBJ2-7 | TRBV28 | once | TGTGCCAGCAGTTTATCGGGACTAGTACTCTCCGAGCAGTACTTC | CASSLSGLVLSEQYF
- | TRBJ2-7 | TRBV7-2 | - | TGTGCCAGCAGCCAAGGGAGCGGGCCTTCCTACGAGCAGTACTTC | CASSQGSGPSYEQYF
- | TRBJ2-1 | TRBV24-1 | - | TGTGCCACCAGTCGTTTAGACAATGAGCAGTTCTTC | CATSRLDNEQFF
- | TRBJ2-7 | TRBV29-1 | - | TGCAGCGTTGGGGGGCAGAGCTCCTACGAGCAGTACTTC | CSVGGQSSYEQYF
TRBD2 | TRBJ2-6 | TRBV4-2 | few | TGTGCCAGCAGCCAGGTAGCGGGGGGTACTGGGGCCAACGTCCTGACTTTC | CASSQVAGGTGANVLTF
TRBD1 | TRBJ2-7 | TRBV5-4 | - | TGTGCCAGCAGCAAACGGACAGGTTTAGACGAGCAGTACTTC | CASSKRTGLDEQYF
- | TRBJ1-5 | TRBV27 | - | TGTGCCAGCAAGAGGTCGGGTAGCAATCAGCCCCAGCATTTT | CASKRSGSNQPQHF
TRBD1 | TRBJ2-2 | TRBV7-8 | - | TGTGCCAGCAGCCTGGGACAGGGGGGCACCGGGGAGCTGTTTTTT | CASSLGQGGTGELFF
TRBD1 | TRBJ1-5 | TRBV10-3 | - | TGTGCCATCAGGGGGGACAGGGTCAATCAGCCCCAGCATTTT | CAIRGDRVNQPQHF
TRBD2 | TRBJ2-7 | TRBV3-1/TRBV3-2 | - | TGTGCCAGCAGCCCGAAGGTGCAGGGGGTCGTGTCTAGCGGGGCCCTTTGGGAGCAGTACTTC | CASSPKVQGVVSSGALWEQYF
TRBD2 | TRBJ2-1 | TRBV7-6 | - | TGTGCCAGCAGCGGGGGAGGGTTCCAGCCGAATGAGCAGTTCTTC | CASSGGGFQPNEQFF
- | TRBJ1-2 | TRBV3-1/TRBV3-2 | - | TGTGCCAGCAGCCAAGACAACCGGGTCTATGGCTACACCTTC | CASSQDNRVYGYTF
- | TRBJ1-2 | TRBV21-1 | - | TGTGCCAACCCGGGGACAGAGGATTTTAATTATGGCTACACCTTC | CANPGTEDFNYGYTF
- | TRBJ2-1 | TRBV18 | few | TGTGCCAGCTCACCGGTGACTCTTTACAATGAGCAGTTCTTC | CASSPVTLYNEQFF
- | TRBJ2-2 | TRBV5-1 | once | TGCGCCAGCAGCTTCTCCTTGTCCGCGAACACCGGGGAGCTGTTTTTT | CASSFSLSANTGELFF
- | TRBJ2-3 | TRBV5-4 | - | TGTGCCAGCAGCTTCAGGGGAGGGACAGATACGCAGTATTTT | CASSFRGGTDTQYF
TRBD2 | TRBJ2-7 | TRBV6-5 | - | TGTGCCAGCAGAGTCCTAGCGGGAGGTGTCTACGAGCAGTACTTC | CASRVLAGGVYEQYF
TRBD1 | TRBJ1-2 | TRBV7-2 | once | TGTGCCAGCAGCCCCGGACAGGGAGACTATGGCTACACCTTC | CASSPGQGDYGYTF
- | TRBJ2-7 | TRBV6-5 | - | TGTGCCAGCAGTTTCGGGGGAAGGGCCTACGAGCAGTACTTC | CASSFGGRAYEQYF
TRBD1 | TRBJ2-7 | TRBV15 | - | TGTGCCACCAGCCGGGGTCGGACAGGGGTCCCCGAGCAGTACTTC | CATSRGRTGVPEQYF
- | TRBJ2-2 | TRBV28 | - | TGTGCCAGCAGTTTATGGGGGAGCACCGGGGAGCTGTTTTTT | CASSLWGSTGELFF
TRBD1 | TRBJ1-1 | TRBV10-2 | few | TGCGCCAGCAGGGTGACAGGGAAGGACACTGAAGCTTTCTTT | CASRVTGKDTEAFF
- | TRBJ2-1 | TRBV7-2 | - | TGTGCCAGCAGCTTAGGTAGAAACAGGGCTACTAGAGGCAATGAGCAGTTCTTC | CASSLGRNRATRGNEQFF
- | TRBJ1-6 | TRBV3-1/TRBV3-2 | - | TGTGCCAGCAGCCAAGAGTACCTACACGGGGGGACGGGCAATTCACCCCTCCACTTT | CASSQEYLHGGTGNSPLHF
- | TRBJ2-1 | TRBV6-5 | once | TGTGCCAGCAGTCCCACCCACTCCAATGAGCAGTTCTTC | CASSPTHSNEQFF
TRBD2 | TRBJ2-2 | TRBV7-2 | - | TGTGCCAGCAGCGAAGCGGGGCCGGGAACCGGGGAGCTGTTTTTT | CASSEAGPGTGELFF
TRBD1 | TRBJ1-1 | TRBV28 | few | TGTGCCAGCAGTCTCACAGGGGGCTTGAACACTGAAGCTTTCTTT | CASSLTGGLNTEAFF
- | TRBJ2-5 | TRBV20-1 | - | TGCAGTGCCAGTGCTACCGGGGAGACCCAGTACTTC | CSASATGETQYF
TRBD2 | TRBJ2-2 | TRBV28 | - | TGTGCCAGCAGTTCTGCCTTCGGGACTAGCAAGACCGGGGAGCTGTTTTTT | CASSSAFGTSKTGELFF
- | TRBJ1-1 | TRBV28 | - | TGTGCCAGCAGTTTGGGCAGGGAAGCTTTCTTT | CASSLGREAFF
TRBD2 | TRBJ2-3 | TRBV19 | few | TGTGCCACCCGTTTAGCGGGAGAGGGGACAGATACGCAGTATTTT | CATRLAGEGTDTQYF
- | TRBJ1-1 | TRBV19 | - | TGTGCCAGTAGTCCCAGGAAGAACACTGAAGCTTTCTTT | CASSPRKNTEAFF
- | TRBJ1-1 | TRBV10-3 | - | TGTGCCATCACCATCGACCTGGGAGACACTGAAGCTTTCTTT | CAITIDLGDTEAFF
- | TRBJ1-5 | TRBV18 | once | TGTGCCAGCTCACCACTTGCCACCGAGAATCAGCCCCAGCATTTT | CASSPLATENQPQHF
- | TRBJ2-7 | TRBV2 | - | TGTGCCATTGGGCAGGGCTACGAGCAGTACTTC | CAIGQGYEQYF
- | TRBJ1-3 | TRBV5-1 | - | TGCGCCAGCAGCTTGGCCTCGGCGCGGGGAAACACCATATATTTT | CASSLASARGNTIYF
- | TRBJ2-7 | TRBV27 | - | TGTGCCAGCAGTCTCAGTTTAGCGGCCTTAAGCTCCTACGAGCAGTACTTC | CASSLSLAALSSYEQYF
- | TRBJ2-7 | TRBV7-9 | - | TGTGCCAGCAGCTTAGGGGTAGATACCGGAGGCGAGCAGTACTTC | CASSLGVDTGGEQYF
- | TRBJ2-1 | TRBV7-3 | - | TGTGCCAGCAGCCGTGGAGGCCTCAATGAGCAGTTCTTC | CASSRGGLNEQFF
TRBD1 | TRBJ1-1 | TRBV3-1/TRBV3-2 | - | TGTGCCAGCAGCCCCCTGACAGGGGCTGAAGCTTTCTTT | CASSPLTGAEAFF
- | TRBJ2-2 | TRBV29-1 | - | TGCAGCGTTTGGCTAGCGCACACCGGGGAGCTGTTTTTT | CSVWLAHTGELFF
- | TRBJ2-3 | TRBV4-1 | - | TGCGCCAGCAGCCCGAGTCCCACAGATACGCAGTATTTT | CASSPSPTDTQYF
- | TRBJ1-6 | TRBV30 | - | TGTGCCTGGAGTGCTTATAATTCACCCCTCCACTTT | CAWSAYNSPLHF
TRBD2 | TRBJ2-3 | TRBV18 | once | TGTGCCAGCTCACCATCGGGGACTAGCGGTCCTAGCACAGATACGCAGTATTTT | CASSPSGTSGPSTDTQYF
- | TRBJ1-1 | TRBV30 | - | TGTGCCTGGAGATTCGAGGAGACCTCAGCTTTCTTT | CAWRFEETSAFF
TRBD1 | TRBJ1-5 | TRBV18 | once | TGTGCCAGCTCACCTTACTCAGCGGGACAGGGTCGTTTATTGAGCAATCAGCCCCAGCATTTT | CASSPYSAGQGRLLSNQPQHF
- | TRBJ1-5 | TRBV28 | - | TGTGCCAGCAGTCCCCCTGCAGGGCATGCTACGAATCAGCCCCAGCATTTT | CASSPPAGHATNQPQHF
- | TRBJ2-1 | TRBV5-1 | - | TGCGCCAGCAGCTTGGAACTATCCAATGAGCAGTTCTTC | CASSLELSNEQFF
- | TRBJ1-2 | TRBV29-1 | many | TGCAGCGTTTTCCAGGGTACCGATACATCATCCTACTATGGCTACACCTTC | CSVFQGTDTSSYYGYTF